The 31 T cell receptor beta chains presented below share a single source sample, sequenced in a study of cytomegalovirus exposure and HLA in healthy donors. TCRdb keeps only in-frame clones here, not all; method: immunoSEQ multiplex PCR. The repertoire holds roughly 240,000 clones, with about 83% as singletons. Sequenced material: PBMCs. The receptors stem from a young man in good health and CMV-seronegative.

This chain links TRBV5-6 with TRBJ1-2; possibly TRBD1 for D (5 bases). Germline V gives CDR1 SGHDT, CDR2 YYEEEE. V lost 1 base and J lost 4, with 11 bases in between. The CDR3 is 14 amino acids. The CDR3 region has the DNA TGTGCCAGCAGCTTGCGGGGCGGGGGCTATGGCTACACCTTC. This gives the protein CASSLRGGGYGYTF.

This sequence joins TRBV18 and TRBJ2-3; D not resolved. Per germline, CDR1 KGHSH and CDR2 LQKENI. V was cut by 2 bases and J by 0 bases, with 12 bases left in between. The length of the CDR3 is 16 residues. The CDR3 protein is CASSPKYTHSTDTQYF. The CDR3 bases are TGTGCCAGCTCACCAAAATACACACATAGCACAGATACGCAGTATTTT.

The genes are TRBV27 and TRBJ2-7; TRBD1 matches at 9 bases. Germline V gives CDR1 MNHEY, CDR2 SMNVEV (reference sequence). CDR3 length: 14 amino acids. J was trimmed by 6 bases and V by 6 bases; bases with no gene match: 9. CDR3 in amino acids: CASSSGTGWREQYF. For the CDR3, the DNA is TGTGCCAGCAGCTCCGGGACAGGGTGGCGCGAGCAGTACTTC.

The genes are TRBV28 and TRBJ2-1; the D is unclear. V was pared by 4 bases and J by 7 bases, with 14 bases between. This CDR3 contains 14 residues. Germline CDR1 MDHEN, CDR2 SYDVKM. The CDR3 region has the DNA TGTGCCAGCAGTTCCATCTCGACTCGAAATGAGCAGTTCTTC. This codes for CASSSISTRNEQFF.

This clone was observed a few times. The chain joins TRBV10-1 to TRBJ2-7, with 7 nucleotides matching TRBD2. Germline CDR1 WNHNN, CDR2 SYGVQD (reference sequence). The CDR3 is 14 amino acids. With 0 bases clipped from V and 2 bases from J, the junction kept 1 base outside the gene matches. Here the CDR3 reads CASSESAGAYEQYF. The CDR3 bases are TGCGCCAGCAGTGAGTCGGCGGGAGCCTACGAGCAGTACTTC.

The rearrangement links TRBV28 to TRBJ1-2; 9 bases are shared with TRBD1. There are 13 residues in the CDR3. In germline, CDR1 is MDHEN, CDR2 SYDVKM. The trim removed 4 bases at V and 9 bases at J, leaving 6 bases unmatched. DNA for the CDR3: TGTGCCAGCAGTTGGACAGGGGAGGGTAGCTACACCTTC. Its protein product is CASSWTGEGSYTF.

This chain joins TRBV4-2 and TRBJ1-2; 8 nucleotides match TRBD1. CDR1 and CDR2 from the germline V gene are LGHNA and YNFKEQ. V lost 0 bases, J lost 6 bases, and 9 bases stayed unmatched. This CDR3 spans 16 amino acids. The CDR3 nucleotides are TGTGCCAGCAGCCAAGAGGGGGGACAGGAAAAAGATGGCTACACCTTC. It translates to CASSQEGGQEKDGYTF.

J is TRBJ1-5 and V is TRBV27, with D tentatively TRBD1 (5 bases). The germline V and J ends were trimmed by 5 bases and 2 bases, with 13 bases remaining between them. The CDR3 spans 15 residues. CDR1 and CDR2 from the germline V gene are MNHEY and SMNVEV (reference sequence). CDR3 in DNA: TGTGCCAGCAGTCCGGGTCCGGGGGGCAATCAGCCCCAGCATTTT. Translated, it gives CASSPGPGGNQPQHF.

V and J are TRBV7-2 and TRBJ2-7; TRBD1 might be the D (6 bases). Trimming took off 4 bases at V and 4 bases at J, with 11 bases between the two ends. Germline lookup yields CDR1 SGHTA and CDR2 FQGNSA. This CDR3 contains 13 residues. CDR3 protein: CASSSDRLYEQYF. The CDR3 DNA reads TGTGCCAGCAGCTCGGACAGATTATACGAGCAGTACTTC. Together with reference TRBV7-2 and TRBJ2-7, the CDR3 gives the full variable domain: GAGVSQSPSNKVTEKGKDVELRCDPISGHTALYWYRQSLGQGLEFLIYFQGNSAPDKSGLPSDRFSAERTGGSVSTLTIQRTQQEDSAVYLCASSSDRLYEQYFGPGTRLTVT.

J is TRBJ1-1 and V is TRBV20-1; unclear D gene. The germline gives CDR1 DFQATT, CDR2 SNEGSKA (reference sequence). This CDR3 has 11 residues. V lost 4 bases, J lost 11 bases, and 14 bases lay in between. CDR3 sequence reads: CSATLGDRAFF. In nucleotides, the CDR3 is TGCAGTGCTACTTTAGGAGACCGGGCTTTCTTT.

This clone was counted a single time. For the CDR3, the DNA is TGTGCCAGCAGCCCCAGGGGATTCAATCAGCCCCAGCATTTT. Translating it yields CASSPRGFNQPQHF. The chain joins TRBV5-6 to TRBJ1-5; TRBD1 is a possible D gene (6 bases). Trimming took off 4 bases at V and 3 bases at J, with 11 bases between the two ends. This CDR3 is 14 amino acids long. The V gene's germline CDR1 is SGHDT and CDR2 YYEEEE.

This chain joins TRBV6-5 and TRBJ1-1, with D hard to call. Germline assignment: CDR1 MNHEY and CDR2 SVGAGI. Deletions cut 7 bases from V and 2 bases from J, with 14 bases between. The CDR3 loop spans 14 amino acids. CDR3: CASTKRHLNTEAFF. The CDR3 DNA reads as TGTGCCAGCACCAAGCGGCACCTTAACACTGAAGCTTTCTTT.

The CDR3 spells CASSPQGEYEKLFF. The CDR3, as DNA: TGTGCCAGCTCTCCGCAGGGGGAGTATGAAAAACTGTTTTTT. The chain has TRBV18 and TRBJ1-4; the match to TRBD1 covers 7 bases. J was trimmed by 6 bases and V by 6 bases; bases with no gene match: 7. CDR3 size: 14 residues. Per germline, CDR1 KGHSH and CDR2 LQKENI.

The chain couples TRBV4-3 to TRBJ2-5, with 11 nucleotides matching TRBD2. V lost 4 bases and J lost 4; bases outside the gene matches: 5. The V gene's germline CDR1 is LGHNA and CDR2 YSLEER. The CDR3 extends over 15 amino acids. CDR3 loop: CASSPRLAGSETQYF. As DNA, the CDR3 is TGCGCCAGCAGCCCCCGACTAGCGGGATCAGAGACCCAGTACTTC.

The chain combines TRBV10-3 with TRBJ2-7; 8 nucleotides agree with TRBD2. V shed 8 bases and J 4 bases; nucleotides not matched to a gene: 16. The CDR3 contains 16 residues. From germline, CDR1 is ENHRY and CDR2 SYGVKD. The CDR3 is CAIAPLAGGASYEQYF. CDR3 sequence (DNA): TGTGCCATCGCCCCCCTAGCCGGGGGGGCCTCGTACGAGCAGTACTTC.

The CDR3 is CATSRDIGGRVPDTQYF. In DNA, the CDR3 is TGTGCCACCAGCAGAGATATCGGCGGGAGGGTCCCAGATACGCAGTATTTT. V and J are TRBV15 and TRBJ2-3; 9 positions match TRBD2. The germline CDR1 and CDR2 sequences are LNHNV and YYDKDF (reference sequence). This CDR3 region has 17 residues. V dropped 0 bases and J dropped 4; count of bases not matched to a gene: 8.

This chain links TRBV6-1 with TRBJ2-7; D perhaps matches TRBD2 (6 bases). The CDR3 length is 16 residues. Germline V gives CDR1 MNHNS, CDR2 SASEGT. V dropped 2 bases and J dropped 3 bases, with 17 bases sitting between them. Here the CDR3 reads CASSELRGRRDYEQYF. The CDR3 DNA follows: TGTGCCAGCAGTGAATTGCGGGGCAGGAGAGACTACGAGCAGTACTTC.

The sample holds a few counts of this clone. The chain employs TRBV2 and TRBJ1-2; D is unclear. V lost 6 bases, J lost 0 bases, and 8 bases lay in between. Germline V CDR1 and CDR2: SNHLY, FYNNEI. The CDR3 is made up of 13 amino acids. CDR3 region: CASRYIPNYGYTF. For the CDR3, the DNA is TGTGCCAGCAGATACATCCCTAACTATGGCTACACCTTC.

This rearrangement joins TRBV18 to TRBJ2-5; TRBD2 agrees at 9 bases. CDR1 and CDR2 from the germline V gene are KGHSH and LQKENI. The junction had 7 bases not matched to a gene; V was cut back by 10 bases and J by 4 bases. CDR3 length: 13 residues. For the CDR3, the DNA is TGTGCCACCGGTAGCGGGAGCGGAGAGACCCAGTACTTC. Residues: CATGSGSGETQYF.

This chain links TRBV13 with TRBJ2-5, with D possibly being TRBD2 (6 bases). The CDR3 has 13 residues. Germline-derived CDR1 and CDR2 are PRHDT and FYEKMQ (reference sequence). Trimming pared 8 bases from V and 5 bases from J, leaving 15 bases between. The CDR3 bases are TGTGCCAGCTCCCGGGAGTCAATCGAGACCCAGTACTTC. It is translated as CASSRESIETQYF.

The chain recombines TRBV28 with TRBJ1-1, with D perhaps matching TRBD1 (6 bases). The CDR3 length is 15 residues. The germline V gene encodes CDR1 MDHEN and CDR2 SYDVKM. Trimming stripped 2 bases from V and 2 bases from J, with 12 bases between. CDR3 bases: TGTGCCAGCAGTTTAGGGGGCTCGGGTAACACTGAAGCTTTCTTT. This gives the protein CASSLGGSGNTEAFF.

The J gene is TRBJ1-2, the V gene TRBV7-2; D ambiguous. This CDR3 has 9 amino acids. Germline V lookup: CDR1 SGHTA, CDR2 FQGNSA. This CDR3 reads CAAGVGYTF. CDR3 nucleotide sequence: TGTGCAGCCGGGGTTGGCTACACCTTC.

The genes are TRBV5-8 and TRBJ1-4, with D possibly TRBD1 on 5 matching bases. Between the trimmed V and J ends, which lost 4 bases and 10 bases, there was a span of 14 bases. This CDR3 has 13 amino acids. Germline CDR1 reads SGHTS; CDR2 reads YDEGEE. The CDR3: CASSARGGPKLFF. In nucleotides, the CDR3 is TGTGCCAGCAGCGCTAGGGGCGGACCAAAACTGTTTTTT. Full variable domain (outside the CDR3, taken from reference TRBV5-8 and TRBJ1-4): EAGVTQSPTHLIKTRGQQATLRCSPISGHTSVYWYQQALGLGLQFLLWYDEGEERNRGNFPPRFSGRQFPNYSSELNVNALELEDSALYLCASSARGGPKLFFGSGTQLSVL.

Comment on this clone: One end of the junction is discordant with germline, which a read error may explain. The rearrangement uses TRBV5-1 and TRBJ2-2; D may be TRBD2 (6 bases). In germline, CDR1 is SGHRS, CDR2 YFSETQ. This CDR3 contains 15 residues. CDR3 loop: CASSLAGGNAGELFF. CDR3 DNA: TGCGCCAGCAGCTTGGCTGGCGGGAACGCCGGGGAGCTGTTTTTT.

The chain links TRBV15 to TRBJ2-2, with a weak D call TRBD2 (5 bases). The germline gives CDR1 LNHNV, CDR2 YYDKDF (reference sequence). V shed 0 bases and J shed 6 bases, with 17 bases lying between them. This CDR3 has 17 amino acids. This chain's CDR3 is CATSRDLRGLGAGELFF. The CDR3 DNA follows: TGTGCCACCAGCAGAGATCTCAGAGGCCTCGGGGCCGGGGAGCTGTTTTTT.

The chain combines TRBV4-1 with TRBJ1-2; D gene uncertain. Germline V gene lookup returns CDR1 MGHRA and CDR2 YSYEKL. There are 12 residues in the CDR3. Trimming removed 6 bases from V and 7 bases from J, with 12 bases in between. The CDR3 here is CASSSWSGGYTF. The CDR3 DNA follows: TGCGCCAGCAGTTCTTGGTCCGGTGGCTACACCTTC.

V and J are TRBV6-6 and TRBJ2-2; 8 positions agree with TRBD1. Per the germline V gene, CDR1 is MNHNY and CDR2 is SVGAGI (reference sequence). J was trimmed by 4 bases and V by 4 bases; bases with no gene match: 5. The CDR3 length is 15 residues. The CDR3 DNA is TGTGCCAGCAGTTCTGACAGGGGTATCACCGGGGAGCTGTTTTTT. This translates into CASSSDRGITGELFF.

This chain uses TRBV4-1 with TRBJ1-1; no clear D gene. V lost 0 bases and J lost 0, with 11 bases in between. CDR3 length equals 16 residues. Germline V lookup: CDR1 MGHRA, CDR2 YSYEKL. CDR3 DNA sequence: TGCGCCAGCAGCCAAGAGCCCAGATTCATGAACACTGAAGCTTTCTTT. This translates into CASSQEPRFMNTEAFF.

The chain has TRBV4-3 and TRBJ1-2; D gene uncertain. The germline V gene has CDR1 LGHNA and CDR2 YSLEER. Trimming stripped 0 bases from V and 1 base from J, with 12 bases between. The CDR3 contains 16 residues. CDR3 bases: TGCGCCAGCAGCCAAGATGGCCAGGCCCTTAACTATGGCTACACCTTC. Translated, it gives CASSQDGQALNYGYTF.

The chain recombines TRBV5-4 with TRBJ1-1, with D uncertain. The CDR3 has 15 residues. The V gene lost 0 bases and the J gene lost 0 bases, with 9 bases spanning the gap. Germline V gene lookup returns CDR1 SGHNT and CDR2 YYREEE (reference sequence). CDR3 in DNA: TGTGCCAGCAGCTTGGCTCAGGCCATGAACACTGAAGCTTTCTTT. Encoded protein: CASSLAQAMNTEAFF. Drawing the rest from reference TRBV5-4 and TRBJ1-1, the complete variable domain is ETGVTQSPTHLIKTRGQQVTLRCSSQSGHNTVSWYQQALGQGPQFIFQYYREEENGRGNFPPRFSGLQFPNYSSELNVNALELDDSALYLCASSLAQAMNTEAFFGQGTRLTVV.

Points on this clone: The identical CDR3 is also encoded by other nucleotide sequences in the sample. The chain recombines TRBV9 with TRBJ2-3, with a weak D call TRBD2 (7 bases). Germline CDR1 reads SGDLS; CDR2 reads YYNGEE. Trimming pared 0 bases from V and 6 bases from J, leaving 14 bases between. The CDR3 sequence is 15 residues long. CDR3 protein: CASSVGGGGADTQYF. CDR3 sequence (DNA): TGTGCCAGCAGCGTAGGTGGAGGGGGGGCCGATACGCAGTATTTT.